The entry below gives a single T cell receptor beta chain sequence along with its context. This CDR3 is 15 amino acids long. The V gene's germline CDR1 is LNHDA and CDR2 SQIVND (reference sequence). With 4 bases clipped from V and 7 bases from J, the junction kept 8 bases outside the gene matches. Recipients received nonmyeloablative bone marrow transplants from related graft donors, with transient mixed chimerism. The sample belongs to a study of Tregs in tolerant kidney transplant recipients. The repertoire was sequenced with immunoSEQ multiplex PCR; TCRdb's copy has only in-frame clones and lacks some. In the table there are 75,000 to 100,000 clones, over 85% of which are singletons.

Sample: CD4+ T cells from blood (PBMCs), taken 12 months after the transplant. The chain has TRBV19 and TRBJ2-2; 8 bases are shared with TRBD1. This TCR came from a human patient who received a combined kidney and bone marrow transplant. Some of these T cells may belong to the graft donor. CDR3 bases: TGTGCCAGTAGTACGTCGACAGGGGCGGGCGGGGAGCTGTTTTTT. Protein sequence: CASSTSTGAGGELFF.